This T cell receptor beta chain originates from a study of somatic mutations in cytotoxic T cells in rheumatoid arthritis. V trimming: 2 bases; J trimming: 3 bases; junction bases outside the gene matches: 5. Germline lookup yields CDR1 SGHTA and CDR2 FQGTGA. This CDR3 spans 18 amino acids. Purity of the CD4+ and CD8+ cells, isolated by positive magnetic bead selection, was checked by flow cytometry. Concerning this clone: Its specificity is unknown.

Measured with immunoSEQ multiplex PCR; TCRdb has only the in-frame clones, and not every one. The sample has roughly 30,000 clones; around 87% are singletons. Study-level results: Each of about an eighth of the roughly 65 patients had a largest CD8+ clone that made up more than 20% of CD8+ cells.

This TCR was recovered from an adult with rheumatoid arthritis. The source material was CD8+ T cells sorted from blood. The chain combines TRBV7-3 with TRBJ2-1; 15 positions match TRBD2. As DNA, the CDR3 is TGTGCCAGCAGCTTAGGGACTAGCGGGGGGAAACTCTACAATGAGCAGTTCTTC. Encoded protein: CASSLGTSGGKLYNEQFF.